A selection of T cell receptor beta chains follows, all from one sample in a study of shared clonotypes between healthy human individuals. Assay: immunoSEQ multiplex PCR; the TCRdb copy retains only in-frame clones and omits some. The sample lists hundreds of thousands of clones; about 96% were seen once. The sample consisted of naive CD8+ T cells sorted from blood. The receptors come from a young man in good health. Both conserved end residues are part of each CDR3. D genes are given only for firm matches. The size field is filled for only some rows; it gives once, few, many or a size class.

cdr3_aa: CASTAESQGLGDTQYF
cdr3_nt: TGTGCCAGCACCGCCGAGTCTCAGGGGTTAGGTGATACGCAGTATTTT
v_call: TRBV7-6
clone_size: NA
j_call: TRBJ2-3
d_call: NA

cdr3_aa: CASSLATDHTGELFF
cdr3_nt: TGTGCCAGCAGCTTAGCTACAGACCATACCGGGGAGCTGTTTTTT
v_call: TRBV11-2
clone_size: NA
j_call: TRBJ2-2
d_call: NA

cdr3_aa: CSAGTANEKLFF
cdr3_nt: TGCAGCGCCGGGACGGCAAATGAAAAACTGTTTTTT
v_call: TRBV29-1
clone_size: NA
j_call: TRBJ1-4
d_call: NA

cdr3_aa: CSVGDLPGELFF
cdr3_nt: TGCAGCGTGGGGGATTTACCCGGGGAGCTGTTTTTT
v_call: TRBV29-1
clone_size: NA
j_call: TRBJ2-2
d_call: NA

cdr3_aa: CASSRTTGELIYEQYF
cdr3_nt: TGTGCCAGCAGCAGGACAACAGGGGAATTGATCTACGAGCAGTACTTC
v_call: TRBV27
clone_size: NA
j_call: TRBJ2-7
d_call: TRBD1

cdr3_aa: CASRLGGLAGVTDTQYF
cdr3_nt: TGTGCAAGTCGCTTAGGGGGACTAGCGGGAGTCACAGATACGCAGTATTTT
v_call: TRBV12-2
clone_size: NA
j_call: TRBJ2-3
d_call: NA

cdr3_aa: CASSPTGGSGTEAFF
cdr3_nt: TGTGCCAGCAGCCCCACTGGGGGGTCGGGCACTGAAGCTTTCTTT
v_call: TRBV11-2
clone_size: NA
j_call: TRBJ1-1
d_call: NA

cdr3_aa: CASSLEWGRKYEQYF
cdr3_nt: TGCGCCAGCAGCCTTGAGTGGGGGCGAAAATACGAGCAGTACTTC
v_call: TRBV5-1
clone_size: NA
j_call: TRBJ2-7
d_call: NA

cdr3_aa: CASSQETYEQYF
cdr3_nt: TGTGCCAGCAGCCAAGAGACTTACGAGCAGTACTTC
v_call: TRBV14
clone_size: NA
j_call: TRBJ2-7
d_call: NA

cdr3_aa: CASSHPRDRKIYGYTF
cdr3_nt: TGTGCCAGCAGCCACCCCCGGGACAGAAAAATCTATGGCTACACCTTC
v_call: TRBV7-2
clone_size: NA
j_call: TRBJ1-2
d_call: TRBD1

cdr3_aa: CAMGDQNTGELFF
cdr3_nt: TGTGCCATGGGGGACCAGAACACCGGGGAGCTGTTTTTT
v_call: TRBV19
clone_size: once
j_call: TRBJ2-2
d_call: NA

cdr3_aa: CASSIDRGRRNEYF
cdr3_nt: TGTGCCAGCAGTATCGACAGGGGTCGCAGGAATGAGTACTTC
v_call: TRBV27
clone_size: NA
j_call: TRBJ2-7
d_call: TRBD1

cdr3_aa: CASSLEGSGSYEQYF
cdr3_nt: TGTGCCAGCAGCTTGGAGGGTAGCGGCTCCTACGAGCAGTACTTC
v_call: TRBV5-4
clone_size: NA
j_call: TRBJ2-7
d_call: NA

cdr3_aa: CASSPRPTGGLAGGGVSYNEQFF
cdr3_nt: TGTGCCAGTAGTCCCCGCCCGACAGGGGGCCTAGCGGGAGGAGGGGTTTCCTACAATGAGCAGTTCTTC
v_call: TRBV19
clone_size: NA
j_call: TRBJ2-1
d_call: NA

cdr3_aa: CASSRVGEQYF
cdr3_nt: TGTGCCAGCAGCCGAGTTGGCGAGCAGTACTTC
v_call: TRBV7-9
clone_size: NA
j_call: TRBJ2-7
d_call: NA

cdr3_aa: CASLGGNTEAFF
cdr3_nt: TGTGCCTCTTTGGGCGGGAACACTGAAGCTTTCTTT
v_call: TRBV5-4
clone_size: NA
j_call: TRBJ1-1
d_call: NA

cdr3_aa: CASSQTLNYEQYF
cdr3_nt: TGTGCCAGCAGCCAGACCCTAAACTACGAGCAGTACTTC
v_call: TRBV14
clone_size: few
j_call: TRBJ2-7
d_call: NA

cdr3_aa: CASSSGPNSNQPQHF
cdr3_nt: TGTGCCAGCAGCTCCGGGCCCAATAGCAATCAGCCCCAGCATTTT
v_call: TRBV9
clone_size: NA
j_call: TRBJ1-5
d_call: NA

cdr3_aa: CASSLQGSIGYTF
cdr3_nt: TGTGCCAGCAGTTTGCAGGGATCGATCGGCTACACCTTC
v_call: TRBV27
clone_size: NA
j_call: TRBJ1-2
d_call: NA

cdr3_aa: CASSRLVAGGSDEQYF
cdr3_nt: TGTGCCAGCAGCCGACTGGTAGCGGGAGGTTCTGACGAGCAGTACTTC
v_call: TRBV9
clone_size: NA
j_call: TRBJ2-7
d_call: TRBD2

cdr3_aa: CASSPHYLGTSGQNGPEETQYF
cdr3_nt: TGCGCCAGCAGTCCACATTATTTGGGGACTAGCGGCCAAAACGGTCCCGAAGAGACCCAGTACTTC
v_call: TRBV5-1
clone_size: NA
j_call: TRBJ2-5
d_call: TRBD2

cdr3_aa: CASSREEGFPYEQYF
cdr3_nt: TGTGCCAGCAGCCGAGAGGAAGGGTTCCCCTACGAGCAGTACTTC
v_call: TRBV6-1
clone_size: NA
j_call: TRBJ2-7
d_call: NA

cdr3_aa: CASTSKRDRETQYF
cdr3_nt: TGTGCCAGCACCTCGAAGAGGGACAGAGAGACCCAGTACTTC
v_call: TRBV7-9
clone_size: NA
j_call: TRBJ2-5
d_call: TRBD1

cdr3_aa: CASSVVTTDSNQPQHF
cdr3_nt: TGTGCCAGCAGCGTAGTAACCACGGATAGCAATCAGCCCCAGCATTTT
v_call: TRBV9
clone_size: NA
j_call: TRBJ1-5
d_call: NA

cdr3_aa: CASSCPELSNQPQHF
cdr3_nt: TGTGCCAGCTCCTGTCCTGAGTTGAGCAATCAGCCCCAGCATTTT
v_call: TRBV25-1
clone_size: NA
j_call: TRBJ1-5
d_call: NA

cdr3_aa: CASSRQGWTGELFF
cdr3_nt: TGTGCCAGCAGTCGACAGGGTTGGACCGGGGAGCTGTTTTTT
v_call: TRBV27
clone_size: NA
j_call: TRBJ2-2
d_call: TRBD1

cdr3_aa: CASSQGGGWGNEQFF
cdr3_nt: TGCGCCAGCAGCCAAGGTGGTGGGTGGGGGAATGAGCAGTTCTTC
v_call: TRBV4-1
clone_size: NA
j_call: TRBJ2-1
d_call: NA

cdr3_aa: CSVEGLAGLTDTQYF
cdr3_nt: TGCAGCGTTGAAGGCTTAGCGGGGCTCACAGATACGCAGTATTTT
v_call: TRBV29-1
clone_size: NA
j_call: TRBJ2-3
d_call: TRBD2

cdr3_aa: CSVGQFYEQYF
cdr3_nt: TGCAGCGTTGGGCAGTTTTACGAGCAGTACTTC
v_call: TRBV29-1
clone_size: NA
j_call: TRBJ2-7
d_call: NA

cdr3_aa: CASSPPPGQSRTSYNEQFF
cdr3_nt: TGTGCCAGCAGTCCCCCCCCGGGACAGAGTCGTACCTCCTACAATGAGCAGTTCTTC
v_call: TRBV27
clone_size: NA
j_call: TRBJ2-1
d_call: TRBD1

cdr3_aa: CASSGRTGTNEKLFF
cdr3_nt: TGTGCCAGCAGCGGAAGGACAGGGACTAATGAAAAACTGTTTTTT
v_call: TRBV7-9
clone_size: NA
j_call: TRBJ1-4
d_call: TRBD1

cdr3_aa: CASRGGGDTQYF
cdr3_nt: TGTGCCAGCAGGGGAGGAGGGGATACGCAGTATTTT
v_call: TRBV7-6
clone_size: NA
j_call: TRBJ2-3
d_call: NA

cdr3_aa: CASSISMAGEQFF
cdr3_nt: TGTGCCAGTAGTATTTCCATGGCGGGAGAGCAGTTCTTC
v_call: TRBV19
clone_size: NA
j_call: TRBJ2-1
d_call: NA

cdr3_aa: CATSEDTSYEQYF
cdr3_nt: TGTGCCACCAGCGAGGACACCTCCTACGAGCAGTACTTC
v_call: TRBV15
clone_size: NA
j_call: TRBJ2-7
d_call: NA

cdr3_aa: CASSPPQGTGETQYF
cdr3_nt: TGTGCCAGCAGCCCACCACAGGGGACGGGAGAGACCCAGTACTTC
v_call: TRBV7-9
clone_size: NA
j_call: TRBJ2-5
d_call: TRBD1

cdr3_aa: CAWSLTSGYNEQFF
cdr3_nt: TGTGCCTGGAGTCTGACTAGCGGCTACAATGAGCAGTTCTTC
v_call: TRBV30
clone_size: once
j_call: TRBJ2-1
d_call: TRBD2

cdr3_aa: CASSALADNEQFF
cdr3_nt: TGTGCCAGCAGTGCGTTAGCCGACAATGAGCAGTTCTTC
v_call: TRBV27
clone_size: NA
j_call: TRBJ2-1
d_call: NA

cdr3_aa: CSVLFEWTVDYEQYF
cdr3_nt: TGCAGCGTCCTCTTCGAGTGGACAGTCGACTACGAGCAGTACTTC
v_call: TRBV29-1
clone_size: NA
j_call: TRBJ2-7
d_call: NA

cdr3_aa: CASSLALRNEQYF
cdr3_nt: TGTGCCAGCAGCTTAGCGCTTCGAAACGAGCAGTACTTC
v_call: TRBV7-9
clone_size: NA
j_call: TRBJ2-7
d_call: NA

cdr3_aa: CASIGGRSGNTIYF
cdr3_nt: TGTGCCAGCATAGGGGGCCGCTCTGGAAACACCATATATTTT
v_call: TRBV2
clone_size: NA
j_call: TRBJ1-3
d_call: TRBD1

cdr3_aa: CASSGGLAVYNEQFF
cdr3_nt: TGTGCCAGCAGTGGAGGACTAGCGGTCTACAATGAGCAGTTCTTC
v_call: TRBV6-5
clone_size: NA
j_call: TRBJ2-1
d_call: TRBD2

cdr3_aa: CASSDPSGPRRDNEQFF
cdr3_nt: TGTGCCAGCAGTGACCCATCAGGACCGCGAAGGGACAATGAGCAGTTCTTC
v_call: TRBV6-1
clone_size: NA
j_call: TRBJ2-1
d_call: NA

cdr3_aa: CASSLDFTGGLF
cdr3_nt: TGTGCCAGCAGCTTAGATTTTACAGGGGGACTTTTT
v_call: TRBV11-2
clone_size: NA
j_call: TRBJ2-3
d_call: TRBD1